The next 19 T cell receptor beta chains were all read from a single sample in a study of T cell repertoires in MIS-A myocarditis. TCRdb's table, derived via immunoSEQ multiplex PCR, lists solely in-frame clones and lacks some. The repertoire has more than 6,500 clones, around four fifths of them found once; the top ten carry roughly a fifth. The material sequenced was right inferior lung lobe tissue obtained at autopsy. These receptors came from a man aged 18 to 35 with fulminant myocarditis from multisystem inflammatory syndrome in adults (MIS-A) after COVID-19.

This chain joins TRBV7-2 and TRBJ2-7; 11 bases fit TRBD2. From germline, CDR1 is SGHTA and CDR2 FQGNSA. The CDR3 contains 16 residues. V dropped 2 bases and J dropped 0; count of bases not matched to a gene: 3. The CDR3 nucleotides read TGTGCCAGCAGCTTACTAGCGGGGGGCCTCTCCTACGAGCAGTACTTC. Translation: CASSLLAGGLSYEQYF.

CDR3 sequence (DNA): TGTGCCAGCAGTTACTGGAGGGCAGGAGGCTATGGCTACACCTTC. Translating gives CASSYWRAGGYGYTF. This chain joins TRBV6-2 or TRBV6-3 and TRBJ1-2; D is unresolved. Looked up from germline, CDR1 is MNHEY and CDR2 is SVGEGT. V shed 1 base and J shed 4 bases, with 13 bases lying between them. The CDR3 contains 15 residues.

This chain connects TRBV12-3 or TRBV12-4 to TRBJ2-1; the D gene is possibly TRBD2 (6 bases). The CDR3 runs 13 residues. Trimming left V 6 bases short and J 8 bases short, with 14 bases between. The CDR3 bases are TGTGCCAGCAGCAAGACTAGTGGGGATGAGCAGTTCTTC. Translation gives CASSKTSGDEQFF.

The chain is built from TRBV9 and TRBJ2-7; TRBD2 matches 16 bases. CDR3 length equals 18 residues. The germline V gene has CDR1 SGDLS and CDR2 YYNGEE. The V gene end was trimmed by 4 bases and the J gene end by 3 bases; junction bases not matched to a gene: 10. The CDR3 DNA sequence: TGTGCCAGCAGCATGGGGACTAGCGGGAGGGCGGGATTCTACGAGCAGTACTTC. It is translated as CASSMGTSGRAGFYEQYF. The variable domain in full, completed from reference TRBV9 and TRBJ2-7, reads DSGVTQTPKHLITATGQRVTLRCSPRSGDLSVYWYQQSLDQGLQFLIQYYNGEERAKGNILERFSAQQFPDLHSELNLSSLELGDSALYFCASSMGTSGRAGFYEQYFGPGTRLTVT.

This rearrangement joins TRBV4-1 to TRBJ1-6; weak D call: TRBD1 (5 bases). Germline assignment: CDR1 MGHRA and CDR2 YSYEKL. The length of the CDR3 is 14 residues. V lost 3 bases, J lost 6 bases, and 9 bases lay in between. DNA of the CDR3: TGCGCCAGCAGCCATATGGGACGTAATTCACCCCTCCACTTT. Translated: CASSHMGRNSPLHF.

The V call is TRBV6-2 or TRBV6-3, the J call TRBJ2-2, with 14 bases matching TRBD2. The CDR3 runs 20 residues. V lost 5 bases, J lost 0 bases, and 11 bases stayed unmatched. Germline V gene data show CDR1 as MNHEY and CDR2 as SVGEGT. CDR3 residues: CASSALRLAGGLANTGELFF. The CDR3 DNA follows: TGTGCCAGCAGTGCCCTTAGACTAGCGGGGGGGCTCGCGAACACCGGGGAGCTGTTTTTT.

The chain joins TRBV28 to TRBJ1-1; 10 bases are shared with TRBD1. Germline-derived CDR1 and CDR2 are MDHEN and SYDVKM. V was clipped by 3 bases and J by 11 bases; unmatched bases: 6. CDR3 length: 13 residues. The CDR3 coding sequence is TGTGCCAGCAGTTTTGACAGGGGGCTGGTCGCTTTCTTT. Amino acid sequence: CASSFDRGLVAFF.

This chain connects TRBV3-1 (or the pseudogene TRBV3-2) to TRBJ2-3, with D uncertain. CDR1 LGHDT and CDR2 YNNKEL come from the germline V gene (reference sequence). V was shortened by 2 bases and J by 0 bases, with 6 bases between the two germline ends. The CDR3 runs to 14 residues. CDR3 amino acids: CASSQMPSTDTQYF. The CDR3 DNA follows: TGTGCCAGCAGCCAAATGCCTAGCACAGATACGCAGTATTTT.

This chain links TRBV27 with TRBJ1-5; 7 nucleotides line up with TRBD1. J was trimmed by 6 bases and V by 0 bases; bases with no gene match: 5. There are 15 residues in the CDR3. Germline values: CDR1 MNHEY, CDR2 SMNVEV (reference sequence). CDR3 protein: CASSLSAQGTQPQHF. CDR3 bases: TGTGCCAGCAGTTTATCGGCACAGGGGACTCAGCCCCAGCATTTT.

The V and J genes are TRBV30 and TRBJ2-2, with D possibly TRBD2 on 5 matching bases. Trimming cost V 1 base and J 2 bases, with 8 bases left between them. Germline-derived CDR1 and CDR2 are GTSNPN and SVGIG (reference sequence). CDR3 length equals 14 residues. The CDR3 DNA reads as TGTGCCTGGAGTGGCGGGTCCAACACCGGGGAGCTGTTTTTT. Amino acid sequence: CAWSGGSNTGELFF.

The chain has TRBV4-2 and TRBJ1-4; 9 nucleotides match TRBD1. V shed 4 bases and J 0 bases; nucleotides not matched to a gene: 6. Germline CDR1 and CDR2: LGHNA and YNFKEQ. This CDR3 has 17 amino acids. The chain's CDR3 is CASSLGTGSSTNEKLFF. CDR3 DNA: TGTGCCAGCAGCCTTGGGACAGGGAGTTCAACTAATGAAAAACTGTTTTTT.

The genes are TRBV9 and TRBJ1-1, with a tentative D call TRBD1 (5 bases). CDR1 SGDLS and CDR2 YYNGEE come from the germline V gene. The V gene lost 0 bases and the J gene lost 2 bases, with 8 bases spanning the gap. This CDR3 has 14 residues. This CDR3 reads CASSVGQPNTEAFF. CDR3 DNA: TGTGCCAGCAGCGTAGGACAGCCAAACACTGAAGCTTTCTTT.

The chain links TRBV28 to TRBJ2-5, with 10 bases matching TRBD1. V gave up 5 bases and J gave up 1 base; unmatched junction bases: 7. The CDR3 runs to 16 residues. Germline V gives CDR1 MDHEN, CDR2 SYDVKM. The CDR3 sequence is CASSPGQGGPQETQYF. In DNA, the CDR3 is TGTGCCAGCAGTCCAGGACAGGGGGGCCCCCAAGAGACCCAGTACTTC.

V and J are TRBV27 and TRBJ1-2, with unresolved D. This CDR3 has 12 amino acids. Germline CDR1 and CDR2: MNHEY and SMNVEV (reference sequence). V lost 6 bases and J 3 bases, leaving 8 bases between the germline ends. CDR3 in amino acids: CASRAEDYGYTF. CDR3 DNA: TGTGCCAGCAGGGCCGAGGACTATGGCTACACCTTC.

CDR3 in DNA: TGTGCCAGCAGCAGGACAGGGGCGCTGAGGGGCGAGCAGTACTTC. Translated: CASSRTGALRGEQYF. The V call is TRBV5-8, the J call TRBJ2-7; 9 bases map to TRBD1. Losses at the gene ends were 4 bases for V and 6 bases for J; bases not matched to a gene: 11. Per the germline V gene, CDR1 is SGHTS and CDR2 is YDEGEE. This CDR3 spans 15 amino acids.

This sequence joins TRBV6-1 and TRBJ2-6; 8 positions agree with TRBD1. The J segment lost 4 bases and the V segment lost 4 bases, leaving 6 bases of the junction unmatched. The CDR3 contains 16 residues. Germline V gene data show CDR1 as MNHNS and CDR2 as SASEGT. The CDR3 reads CASSATGAPGANVLTF. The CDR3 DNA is TGTGCCAGCAGTGCGACAGGGGCGCCCGGGGCCAACGTCCTGACTTTC.

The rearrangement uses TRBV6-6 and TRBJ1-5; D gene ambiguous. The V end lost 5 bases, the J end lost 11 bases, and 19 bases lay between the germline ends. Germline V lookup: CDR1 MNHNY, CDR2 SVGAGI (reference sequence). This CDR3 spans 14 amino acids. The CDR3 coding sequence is TGTGCCAGCAGTGACGGGAACTTCCGATCGGCCCAGCATTTT. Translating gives CASSDGNFRSAQHF.

CDR3 nucleotide sequence: TGTGCCAGCAGCTTAGTTCTAGCGGGGGCCCACGAGCAGTACTTC. It yields the protein CASSLVLAGAHEQYF. This chain connects TRBV7-2 to TRBJ2-7; 10 bases line up with TRBD2. The CDR3 contains 15 residues. CDR1 and CDR2 (germline): SGHTA, FQGNSA. V gave up 1 base and J gave up 5 bases; unmatched junction bases: 5.

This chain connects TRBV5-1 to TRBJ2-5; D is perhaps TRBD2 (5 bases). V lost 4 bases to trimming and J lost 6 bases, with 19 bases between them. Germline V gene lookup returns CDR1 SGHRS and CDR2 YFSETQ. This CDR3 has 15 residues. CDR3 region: CASSPPGRGGKTQYF. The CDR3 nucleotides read TGCGCCAGCAGCCCGCCCGGTCGGGGTGGGAAGACCCAGTACTTC.